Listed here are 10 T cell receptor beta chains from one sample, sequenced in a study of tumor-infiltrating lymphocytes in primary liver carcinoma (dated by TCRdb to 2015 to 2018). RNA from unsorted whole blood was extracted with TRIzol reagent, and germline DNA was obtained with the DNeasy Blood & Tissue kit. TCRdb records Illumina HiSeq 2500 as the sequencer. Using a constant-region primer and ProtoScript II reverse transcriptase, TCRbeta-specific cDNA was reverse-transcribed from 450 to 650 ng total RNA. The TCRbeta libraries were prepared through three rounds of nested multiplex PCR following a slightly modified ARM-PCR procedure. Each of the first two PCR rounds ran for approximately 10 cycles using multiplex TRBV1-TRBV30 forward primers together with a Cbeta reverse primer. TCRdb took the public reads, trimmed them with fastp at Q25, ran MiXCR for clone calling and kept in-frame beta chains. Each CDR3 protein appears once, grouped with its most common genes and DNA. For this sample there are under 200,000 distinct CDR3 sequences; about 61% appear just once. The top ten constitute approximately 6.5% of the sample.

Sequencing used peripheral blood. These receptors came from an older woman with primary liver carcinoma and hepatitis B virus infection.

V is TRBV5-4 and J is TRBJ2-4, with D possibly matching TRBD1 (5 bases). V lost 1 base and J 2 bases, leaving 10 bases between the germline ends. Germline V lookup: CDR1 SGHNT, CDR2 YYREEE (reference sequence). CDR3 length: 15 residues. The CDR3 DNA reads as TGTGCCAGCAGCTTGTGGACATGGTCCAAAAACATTCAGTACTTC. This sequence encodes CASSLWTWSKNIQYF.

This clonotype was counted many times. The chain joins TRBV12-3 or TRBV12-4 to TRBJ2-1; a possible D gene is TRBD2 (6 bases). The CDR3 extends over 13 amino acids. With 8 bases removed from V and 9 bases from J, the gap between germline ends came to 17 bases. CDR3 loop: CASAPGQAGEQFF. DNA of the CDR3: TGTGCCAGCGCTCCTGGGCAAGCGGGTGAGCAGTTCTTC.

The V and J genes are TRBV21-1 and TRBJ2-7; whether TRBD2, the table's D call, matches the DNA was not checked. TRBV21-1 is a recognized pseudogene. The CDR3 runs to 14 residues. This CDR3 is CASIHSGRIYEQYF. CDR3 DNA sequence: TGTGCCAGCATCCATAGCGGGCGCATCTACGAGCAGTACTTC.

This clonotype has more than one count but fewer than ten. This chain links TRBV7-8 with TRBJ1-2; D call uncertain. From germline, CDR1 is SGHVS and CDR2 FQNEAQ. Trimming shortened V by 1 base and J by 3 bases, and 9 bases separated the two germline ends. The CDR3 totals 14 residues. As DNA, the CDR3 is TGTGCCAGCAGCTTAGATCCAGTCTACTATGGCTACACCTTC. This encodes CASSLDPVYYGYTF.

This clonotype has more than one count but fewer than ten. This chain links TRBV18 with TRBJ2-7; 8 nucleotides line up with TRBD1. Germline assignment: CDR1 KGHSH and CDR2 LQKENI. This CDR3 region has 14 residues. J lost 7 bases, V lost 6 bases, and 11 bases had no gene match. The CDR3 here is CASSDRTGQGEQYF. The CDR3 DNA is TGTGCCAGCTCCGACCGGACAGGGCAAGGAGAGCAGTACTTC.

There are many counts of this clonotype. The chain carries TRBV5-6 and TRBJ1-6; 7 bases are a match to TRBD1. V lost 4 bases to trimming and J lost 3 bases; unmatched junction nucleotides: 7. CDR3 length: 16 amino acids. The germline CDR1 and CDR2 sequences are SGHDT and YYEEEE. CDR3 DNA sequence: TGTGCCAGCAGCGGGCCCGACAGGGACTATAATTCACCCCTCCACTTT. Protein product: CASSGPDRDYNSPLHF.

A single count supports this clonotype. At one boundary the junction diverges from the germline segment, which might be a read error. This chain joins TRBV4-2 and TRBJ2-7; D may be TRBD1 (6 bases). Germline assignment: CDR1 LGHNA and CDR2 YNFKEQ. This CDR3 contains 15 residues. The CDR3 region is CGSSQGQGGSYEQYF. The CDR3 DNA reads TGTGGCAGCAGCCAAGGGCAAGGGGGCTCCTACGAGCAGTACTTC.

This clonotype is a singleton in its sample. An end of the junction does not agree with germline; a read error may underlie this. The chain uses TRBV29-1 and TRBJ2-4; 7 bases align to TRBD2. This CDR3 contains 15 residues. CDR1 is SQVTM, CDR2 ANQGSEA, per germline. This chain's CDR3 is CSVEVRGRAKNIQYF. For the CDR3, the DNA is TGTAGCGTTGAAGTTCGTGGGAGGGCTAAAAACATTCAGTACTTC.

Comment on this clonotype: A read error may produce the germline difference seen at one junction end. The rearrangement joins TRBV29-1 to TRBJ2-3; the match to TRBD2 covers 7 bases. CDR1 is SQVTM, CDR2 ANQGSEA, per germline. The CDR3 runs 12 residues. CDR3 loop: CSATTAGDMQYF. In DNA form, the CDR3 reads TGCAGTGCGACGACGGCGGGAGATATGCAGTATTTT.

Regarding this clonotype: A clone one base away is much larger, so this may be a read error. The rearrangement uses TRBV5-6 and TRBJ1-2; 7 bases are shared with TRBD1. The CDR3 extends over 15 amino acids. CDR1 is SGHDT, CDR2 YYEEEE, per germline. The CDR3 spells CVSSLEATGISGYTF. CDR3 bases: TGTGTCAGCAGCTTGGAAGCGACAGGGATCTCTGGCTACACCTTC.